This T cell receptor beta chain derives from a study of cytomegalovirus exposure and HLA in healthy donors. Study-wide results and caveats: Sequences of the TCR beta chain were said to predict the HLA-A and HLA-B alleles of most subjects accurately. TCR beta V- and J-gene trimming was later associated with a missense DCLRE1C variant.

Concerning this clone: Its antigen is still unknown.

Researchers ran the PCR with 60 Vbeta and 13 Jbeta primers. Method: immunoSEQ multiplex PCR; TCRdb's copy keeps in-frame clones and lacks some. The sample's table shows 180,000 or so clones. Input material: PBMCs. The TCR comes from a woman in her late teens or twenties in good health and CMV-seropositive.

CDR3 nucleotides: TGCGCCAGCAGCTGGACACAGGGCGGGGAGCTGTTTTTT. It codes for CASSWTQGGELFF. This chain links TRBV5-1 with TRBJ2-2; D possibly corresponds to TRBD1 (6 bases). Trimming cost V 3 bases and J 7 bases, with 10 bases left between them. The CDR3 loop spans 13 amino acids. Germline CDR1 SGHRS, CDR2 YFSETQ.